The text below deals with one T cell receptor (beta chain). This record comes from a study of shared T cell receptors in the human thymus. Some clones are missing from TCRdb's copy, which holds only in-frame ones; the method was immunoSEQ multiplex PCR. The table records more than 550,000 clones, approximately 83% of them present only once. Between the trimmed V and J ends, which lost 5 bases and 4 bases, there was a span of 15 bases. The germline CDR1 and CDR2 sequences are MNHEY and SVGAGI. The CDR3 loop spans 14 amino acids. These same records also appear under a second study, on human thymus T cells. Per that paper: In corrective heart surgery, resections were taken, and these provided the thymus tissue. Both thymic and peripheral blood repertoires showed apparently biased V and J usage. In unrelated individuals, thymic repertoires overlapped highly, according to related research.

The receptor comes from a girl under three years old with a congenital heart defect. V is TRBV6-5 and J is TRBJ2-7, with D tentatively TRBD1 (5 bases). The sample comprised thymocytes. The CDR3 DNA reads TGTGCCAGCAGTGGTACGCGACAGAGGTACGAGCAGTACTTC. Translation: CASSGTRQRYEQYF.